The sequence of this T cell receptor beta chain was determined in a study of T cell responses to AZD1222 COVID-19 vaccine. Study-level results: Clonal diversity may have been underestimated in mostly white British donors.

Germline-derived CDR1 and CDR2 are MDHEN and SYDVKM. The ends lost 5 bases at V and 1 base at J; junction bases unmatched: 14. The CDR3 is made up of 18 amino acids. The protocol was immunoSEQ multiplex PCR, while the TCRdb copy is restricted to in-frame clones and leaves out a portion. The sample has 140,000 to 150,000 clones; 85% to 95% are singletons. About this clone: Its antigen is as yet unknown.

Sequences were derived from peripheral blood, sampled on day 0 of AZD1222 vaccination. V is TRBV28 and J is TRBJ1-1; TRBD1 aligns across 9 bases. The TCR was taken from an adult in good health. CDR3 coding DNA: TGTGCCAGCAGTGATCGAGGCACAGGGGGCGGGAGGAACACTGAAGCTTTCTTT. Translation gives CASSDRGTGGGRNTEAFF.